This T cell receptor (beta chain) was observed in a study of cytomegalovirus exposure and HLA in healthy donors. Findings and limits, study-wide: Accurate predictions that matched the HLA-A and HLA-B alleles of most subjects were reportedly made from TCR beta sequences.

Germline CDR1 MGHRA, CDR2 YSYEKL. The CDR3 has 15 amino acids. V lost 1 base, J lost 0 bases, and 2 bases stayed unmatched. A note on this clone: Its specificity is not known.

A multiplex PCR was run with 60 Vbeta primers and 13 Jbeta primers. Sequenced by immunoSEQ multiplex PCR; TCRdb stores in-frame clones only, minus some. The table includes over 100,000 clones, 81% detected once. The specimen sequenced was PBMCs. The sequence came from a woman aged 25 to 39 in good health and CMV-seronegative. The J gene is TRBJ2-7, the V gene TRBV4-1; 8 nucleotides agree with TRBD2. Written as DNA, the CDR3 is TGCGCCAGCAGCCAAGTACTAGCGGCCTCCTACGAGCAGTACTTC. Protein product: CASSQVLAASYEQYF.